The 21 T cell receptor beta chains below come from one sample, sequenced in a study of cytomegalovirus exposure and HLA in healthy donors. In the PCR, 60 Vbeta and 13 Jbeta primers were used. Profiling relied on immunoSEQ multiplex PCR, and the TCRdb table lists in-frame clones only, not all of them. The sample lists 200,000 to 250,000 clones; 60% to 80% were seen once. Sequencing was performed on PBMCs. Every receptor here comes from a male donor in good health and CMV-seronegative.

The J gene is TRBJ2-5, the V gene TRBV6-1, with 14 bases that match TRBD2. This CDR3 spans 17 amino acids. CDR1 is MNHNS, CDR2 SASEGT, per germline. V was pared by 4 bases and J by 5 bases, with 9 bases of the junction left unmatched. The CDR3 sequence is CASSGTSGRLGWETQYF. In DNA, the CDR3 is TGTGCCAGCAGTGGGACTAGCGGGAGGTTAGGGTGGGAGACCCAGTACTTC.

As for this clone: A read error may produce the germline difference seen at one junction end. This rearrangement joins TRBV7-9 to TRBJ1-2; D is possibly TRBD1 (6 bases). CDR3 size: 18 residues. Germline CDR1 reads SEHNR; CDR2 reads FQNEAQ (reference sequence). The CDR3 DNA follows: TGTTCCAGCAGCTTATACGGTTGGGGGCGCCCCTCGAACTATGGCTACACCTTC. Protein: CSSSLYGWGRPSNYGYTF. The whole variable domain, remainder taken from reference TRBV7-9 and TRBJ1-2, is DTGVSQNPRHKITKRGQNVTFRCDPISEHNRLYWYRQTLGQGPEFLTYFQNEAQLEKSRLLSDRFSAERPKGSFSTLEIQRTEQGDSAMYLCSSSLYGWGRPSNYGYTFGSGTRLTVV.

CDR3 nucleotides: TGTGCCAGCAGTTACTCCGGACAGGGGATGAGAGACACCATATATTTT. Encoded protein: CASSYSGQGMRDTIYF. The V and J genes are TRBV6-5 and TRBJ1-3; 9 bases align to TRBD1. CDR1 MNHEY and CDR2 SVGAGI come from the germline V gene. The trim removed 0 bases at V and 8 bases at J, leaving 8 bases unmatched. This CDR3 has 16 residues.

The chain joins TRBV6-6 to TRBJ2-7, with a weak D call TRBD2 (5 bases). V shed 0 bases and J shed 5 bases, with 17 bases lying between them. The CDR3 length is 16 residues. Germline assignment: CDR1 MNHNY and CDR2 SVGAGI (reference sequence). The CDR3 nucleotides read TGTGCCAGCAGTTACTCGGCCGACTATCTTATCCACGAGCAGTACTTC. Residues: CASSYSADYLIHEQYF.

The chain employs TRBV6-6 and TRBJ1-3, with a tentative D call TRBD1 (6 bases). This CDR3 has 16 residues. Germline-derived CDR1 and CDR2 are MNHNY and SVGAGI (reference sequence). V lost 7 bases to trimming and J lost 5 bases, with 21 bases between them. The chain's CDR3 is CASIKDAGTSRNTIYF. In DNA, the CDR3 is TGTGCCAGCATAAAGGACGCAGGGACATCTCGAAACACCATATATTTT.

The chain joins TRBV10-1 to TRBJ2-1, with D hard to call. Trimming left V 2 bases short and J 0 bases short, with 8 bases between. Looked up from germline, CDR1 is WNHNN and CDR2 is SYGVQD (reference sequence). The CDR3 sequence is 15 residues long. CDR3 sequence: CASSEDIRSYNEQFF. The CDR3 DNA is TGCGCCAGCAGTGAGGACATCCGCTCCTACAATGAGCAGTTCTTC.

A remark on this clone: Relative to the germline gene, one junction end is altered; a read error may explain this. The gene calls are TRBV4-1 and TRBJ2-1; D not certain. The CDR3 has 16 residues. In germline, CDR1 is MGHRA, CDR2 YSYEKL. CDR3 residues: CTSSQDWQEPTNEQFF. Here the CDR3 DNA reads TGCACCAGCAGCCAAGACTGGCAGGAACCTACTAATGAGCAGTTCTTC.

The chain combines TRBV27 with TRBJ2-7; no clear D gene. The CDR3 spans 15 residues. Per the germline V gene, CDR1 is MNHEY and CDR2 is SMNVEV (reference sequence). V was clipped by 2 bases and J by 0 bases, with 11 bases between them. The chain's CDR3 is CASSLGLGSSYEQYF. CDR3 DNA: TGTGCCAGCAGTTTAGGTCTAGGCTCCTCCTACGAGCAGTACTTC.

V gene TRBV28 combines with J gene TRBJ2-3; 7 nucleotides line up with TRBD2. Unmatched junction bases numbered 3, after V lost 0 bases and J lost 6 bases. The germline gives CDR1 MDHEN, CDR2 SYDVKM. The CDR3 is 14 residues long. CDR3 DNA: TGTGCCAGCAGTTTATGGGGGAGGGCGGATACGCAGTATTTT. Protein: CASSLWGRADTQYF.

This clone showed up just once. This sequence joins TRBV6-6 and TRBJ2-7; 7 nucleotides agree with TRBD1. CDR3 length equals 14 residues. The germline V gene encodes CDR1 MNHNY and CDR2 SVGAGI (reference sequence). Trimming cost V 6 bases and J 3 bases; bases outside gene matches: 8. The DNA of the CDR3 is TGTGCCAGCAGCCGACAGGGTTGGGACTACGAGCAGTACTTC. It is translated as CASSRQGWDYEQYF.

This sequence joins TRBV19 and TRBJ2-7, with D perhaps matching TRBD2 (5 bases). The CDR3 has 13 amino acids. V lost 8 bases to trimming and J lost 2 bases, with 13 bases between them. Germline loops: CDR1 LNHDA, CDR2 SQIVND (reference sequence). The CDR3 DNA is TGTGCCAGTTCTCGCTCGGAGGCCTACGAGCAGTACTTC. This encodes CASSRSEAYEQYF. Combining the CDR3 with reference TRBV19 and TRBJ2-7 gives the whole variable domain DGGITQSPKYLFRKEGQNVTLSCEQNLNHDAMYWYRQDPGQGLRLIYYSQIVNDFQKGDIAEGYSVSREKKESFPLTVTSAQKNPTAFYLCASSRSEAYEQYFGPGTRLTVT.

This clone was seen a few times. The J gene is TRBJ1-5, the V gene TRBV6-5; 10 bases are a match to TRBD1. Germline V lookup: CDR1 MNHEY, CDR2 SVGAGI. This CDR3 has 15 amino acids. The V segment lost 8 bases and the J segment 3 bases; nucleotides outside the gene matches: 7. The CDR3 region has the DNA TGTGCCAGCGGGGGGGACAGGGGAGACAATCAGCCCCAGCATTTT. Translating it yields CASGGDRGDNQPQHF.

The chain is built from TRBV7-6 and TRBJ2-3; possibly TRBD2 for D (6 bases). The germline gives CDR1 SGHVS, CDR2 FNYEAQ. This CDR3 comprises 15 residues. The germline V and J ends were trimmed by 4 bases and 5 bases, with 16 bases remaining between them. Written as DNA, the CDR3 is TGTGCCAGCAGCTCTAGGGGCGGCGGGGTAGATACGCAGTATTTT. It yields the protein CASSSRGGGVDTQYF. Together with reference TRBV7-6 and TRBJ2-3, the CDR3 gives the full variable domain: GAGVSQSPRYKVTKRGQDVALRCDPISGHVSLYWYRQALGQGPEFLTYFNYEAQQDKSGLPNDRFSAERPEGSISTLTIQRTEQRDSAMYRCASSSRGGGVDTQYFGPGTRLTVL.

Remarks on this clone: The sample contains more than one DNA sequence encoding this CDR3. The chain has TRBV2 and TRBJ2-7; D possibly corresponds to TRBD2 (6 bases). V was trimmed by 2 bases and J by 3 bases, leaving 32 bases between them. The CDR3 sequence is 21 residues long. Per the germline V gene, CDR1 is SNHLY and CDR2 is FYNNEI. Written as DNA, the CDR3 is TGTGCCAGCAGTGAACCCCTCTCCTTGGACGTCGCCGGAGGGGTTATCTACGAGCAGTACTTC. Protein: CASSEPLSLDVAGGVIYEQYF.

The CDR3 protein is CAISDGLAGALGELFF. Here the CDR3 DNA reads TGTGCCATCAGTGACGGACTAGCGGGAGCATTGGGGGAGCTGTTTTTT. The rearrangement joins TRBV10-3 to TRBJ2-2; TRBD2 aligns across 13 bases. The germline CDR1 and CDR2 sequences are ENHRY and SYGVKD. The CDR3 runs to 16 residues. V shed 3 bases and J 8 bases; nucleotides not matched to a gene: 6.

This sequence joins TRBV9 and TRBJ1-2; tentatively, D is TRBD1 (5 bases). CDR1 is SGDLS and CDR2 is YYNGEE in the germline V gene. V was trimmed by 4 bases and J by 4 bases, leaving 20 bases between them. CDR3 length equals 16 residues. As DNA, the CDR3 is TGTGCCAGCAGCAGTCAGTCAGGGATTGTTGCCTATGGCTACACCTTC. Amino acid sequence: CASSSQSGIVAYGYTF.

This clone occurred a few times. The rearrangement joins TRBV6-4 to TRBJ2-1; TRBD2 matches 8 bases. CDR1 and CDR2 (germline): MRHNA, SNTAGT. J gave up 8 bases and V 2 bases, and 8 bases lay outside the gene matches. CDR3 size: 15 residues. In nucleotides, the CDR3 is TGTGCCAGCAGTGACGAGGCTAGCGGGCCAGATGAGCAGTTCTTC. Amino acids: CASSDEASGPDEQFF.

This rearrangement joins TRBV18 to TRBJ2-3, with 14 bases lining up with TRBD2. CDR1 and CDR2 from the germline V gene are KGHSH and LQKENI. CDR3 length: 19 amino acids. The V segment lost 5 bases and the J segment 0 bases; nucleotides outside the gene matches: 10. CDR3 sequence reads: CASSSGLAGVGTSTDTQYF. The CDR3 bases are TGTGCCAGCTCATCGGGACTAGCGGGAGTAGGGACTAGCACAGATACGCAGTATTTT.

V is TRBV19 and J is TRBJ2-3; 9 nucleotides align to TRBD1. Germline trimming cut 3 bases from V and 4 bases from J; bases unmatched to any gene: 8. The germline gives CDR1 LNHDA, CDR2 SQIVND (reference sequence). The CDR3 consists of 16 residues. The CDR3 DNA sequence: TGTGCCAGTAGTATCCAGGGACAGGGAACGGCAGATACGCAGTATTTT. This gives the protein CASSIQGQGTADTQYF.

This rearrangement joins TRBV7-6 to TRBJ2-1; possibly TRBD2 for D (5 bases). The CDR3 spans 15 residues. Germline V lookup: CDR1 SGHVS, CDR2 FNYEAQ. With 0 bases removed from V and 0 bases from J, the gap between germline ends came to 6 bases. The CDR3 protein is CASSLAGSSYNEQFF. CDR3 sequence (DNA): TGTGCCAGCAGCTTAGCGGGGAGCTCCTACAATGAGCAGTTCTTC.

This chain links TRBV29-1 with TRBJ2-5; TRBD1 is a possible D gene (5 bases). V was pared by 6 bases and J by 2 bases, with 10 bases between. Germline CDR1 and CDR2: SQVTM and ANQGSEA. The CDR3 length is 12 residues. The CDR3 spells CSVTGHQETQYF. The CDR3 bases are TGCAGCGTCACAGGCCATCAAGAGACCCAGTACTTC.